This TCR beta chain was recorded in a study of cytomegalovirus exposure and HLA in healthy donors. Study-wide findings and caveats: High sensitivity and specificity were reportedly achieved when the classifier diagnosed cytomegalovirus status. Later on, a genetic analysis was performed. It linked a missense variant in DCLRE1C with V- and J-gene trimming of TCR beta. Reportedly, HLA-A and HLA-B alleles of most subjects were accurately predicted from TCR beta.

The V gene's germline CDR1 is SGHTS and CDR2 YDEGEE. This CDR3 is 15 amino acids long. With V trimmed by 4 bases and J by 7 bases, 11 bases remained unmatched. PCR amplification relied on 60 Vbeta primers (plus 13 Jbeta primers). Method: immunoSEQ multiplex PCR; TCRdb's copy keeps in-frame clones and lacks some. The sample consists of over 100,000 clones, roughly two thirds of them appearing once. Worth noting for this clone: The antigen remains unidentified.

The chain has TRBV5-8 and TRBJ1-5; TRBD1 agrees at 7 bases. This TCR was sampled from a woman younger than 45 in good health and CMV-seronegative. The specimen sequenced was PBMCs. CDR3 in amino acids: CASSVGTARGQPQHF. CDR3 sequence (DNA): TGTGCCAGCAGCGTCGGGACAGCAAGGGGGCAGCCCCAGCATTTT. The variable domain in full, completed from reference TRBV5-8 and TRBJ1-5, reads EAGVTQSPTHLIKTRGQQATLRCSPISGHTSVYWYQQALGLGLQFLLWYDEGEERNRGNFPPRFSGRQFPNYSSELNVNALELEDSALYLCASSVGTARGQPQHFGDGTRLSIL.